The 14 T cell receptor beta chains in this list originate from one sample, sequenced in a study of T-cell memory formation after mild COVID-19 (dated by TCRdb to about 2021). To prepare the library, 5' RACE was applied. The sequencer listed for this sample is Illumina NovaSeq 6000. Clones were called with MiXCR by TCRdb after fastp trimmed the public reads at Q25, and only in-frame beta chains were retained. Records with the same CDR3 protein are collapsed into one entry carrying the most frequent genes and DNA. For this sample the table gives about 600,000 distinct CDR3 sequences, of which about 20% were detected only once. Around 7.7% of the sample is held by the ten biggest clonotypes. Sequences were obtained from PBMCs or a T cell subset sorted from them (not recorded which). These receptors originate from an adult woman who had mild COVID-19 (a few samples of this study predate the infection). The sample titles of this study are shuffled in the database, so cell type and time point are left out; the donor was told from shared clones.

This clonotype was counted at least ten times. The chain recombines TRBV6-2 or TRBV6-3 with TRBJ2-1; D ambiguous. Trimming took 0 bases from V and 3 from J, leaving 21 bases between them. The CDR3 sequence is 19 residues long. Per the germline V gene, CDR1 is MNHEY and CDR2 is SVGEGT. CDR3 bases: TGTGCCAGCAGTTACTCGATTTCGATGGGCGTCATACGCTACAATGAGCAGTTCTTC. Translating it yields CASSYSISMGVIRYNEQFF.

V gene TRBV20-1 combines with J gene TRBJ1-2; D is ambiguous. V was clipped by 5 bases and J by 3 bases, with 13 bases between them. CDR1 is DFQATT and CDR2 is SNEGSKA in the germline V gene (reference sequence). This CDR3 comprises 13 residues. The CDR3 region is CSAPRGLDYGYTF. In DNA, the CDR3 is TGCAGTGCTCCCCGGGGATTGGACTATGGCTACACCTTC.

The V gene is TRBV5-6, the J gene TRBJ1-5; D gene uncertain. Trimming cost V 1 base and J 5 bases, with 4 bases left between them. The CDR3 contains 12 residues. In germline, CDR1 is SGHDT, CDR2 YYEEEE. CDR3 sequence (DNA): TGTGCCAGCAGCTTGAAGGATCAGCCCCAGCATTTT. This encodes CASSLKDQPQHF. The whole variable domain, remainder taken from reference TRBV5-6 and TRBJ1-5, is DAGVTQSPTHLIKTRGQQVTLRCSPKSGHDTVSWYQQALGQGPQFIFQYYEEEERQRGNFPDRFSGHQFPNYSSELNVNALLLGDSALYLCASSLKDQPQHFGDGTRLSIL.

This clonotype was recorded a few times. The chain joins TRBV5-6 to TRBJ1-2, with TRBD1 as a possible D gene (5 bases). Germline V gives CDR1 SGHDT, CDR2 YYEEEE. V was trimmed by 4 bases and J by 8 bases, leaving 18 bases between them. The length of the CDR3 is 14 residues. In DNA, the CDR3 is TGTGCCAGCAGCCCCGACGGGGGGGAGCGAGGCTACACCTTC. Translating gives CASSPDGGERGYTF.

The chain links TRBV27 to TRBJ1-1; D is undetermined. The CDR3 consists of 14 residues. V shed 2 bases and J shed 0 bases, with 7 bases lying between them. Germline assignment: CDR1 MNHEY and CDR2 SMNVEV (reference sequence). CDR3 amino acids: CASSLRRMNTEAFF. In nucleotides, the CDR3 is TGTGCCAGCAGTTTAAGGCGAATGAACACTGAAGCTTTCTTT.

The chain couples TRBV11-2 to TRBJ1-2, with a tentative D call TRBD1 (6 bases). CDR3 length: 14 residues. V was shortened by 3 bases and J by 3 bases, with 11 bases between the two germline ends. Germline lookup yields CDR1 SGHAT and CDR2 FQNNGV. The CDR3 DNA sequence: TGTGCCAGCAGCTTCGGGGGCGTCGACTATGGCTACACCTTC. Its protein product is CASSFGGVDYGYTF.

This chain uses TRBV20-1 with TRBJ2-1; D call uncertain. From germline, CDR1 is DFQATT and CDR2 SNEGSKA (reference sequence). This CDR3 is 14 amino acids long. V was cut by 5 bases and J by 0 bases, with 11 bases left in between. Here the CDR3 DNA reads TGCAGTGCTCTCCGACGTCGCTCCTACAATGAGCAGTTCTTC. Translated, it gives CSALRRRSYNEQFF.

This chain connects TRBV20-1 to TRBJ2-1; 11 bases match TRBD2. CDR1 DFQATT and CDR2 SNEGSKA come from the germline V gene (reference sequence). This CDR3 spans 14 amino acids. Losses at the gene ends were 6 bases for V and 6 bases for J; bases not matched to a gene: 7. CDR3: CSAGTSGAANEQFF. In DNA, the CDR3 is TGCAGTGCCGGGACTAGCGGAGCCGCCAATGAGCAGTTCTTC.

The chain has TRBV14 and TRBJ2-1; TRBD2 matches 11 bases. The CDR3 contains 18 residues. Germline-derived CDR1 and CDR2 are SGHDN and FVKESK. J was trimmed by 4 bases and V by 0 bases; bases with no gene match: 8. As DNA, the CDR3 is TGTGCCAGCAGCCAAGATAGCGGAGGACTAGCGGGTTACAATGAGCAGTTCTTC. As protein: CASSQDSGGLAGYNEQFF.

Here the CDR3 DNA reads TGTGCCAGCAGCCCCTCCTTAGGGCTCCACGAGCAGTACTTC. The encoded protein is CASSPSLGLHEQYF. This chain joins TRBV7-9 and TRBJ2-7; the D is unclear. V lost 5 bases and J lost 5, with 16 bases in between. Germline-derived CDR1 and CDR2 are SEHNR and FQNEAQ (reference sequence). The CDR3 consists of 14 residues.

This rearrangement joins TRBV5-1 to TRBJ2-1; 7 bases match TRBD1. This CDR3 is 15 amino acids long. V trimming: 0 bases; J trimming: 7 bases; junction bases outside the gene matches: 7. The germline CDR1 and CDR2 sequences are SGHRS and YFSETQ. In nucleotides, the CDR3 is TGCGCCAGCAGCTTGGTGGGACAGCCAATTAATGAGCAGTTCTTC. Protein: CASSLVGQPINEQFF.

For the CDR3, the DNA is TGCGCCAGCAGCTTAAAGGGATCGGGAAACATTCAGTACTTC. Protein: CASSLKGSGNIQYF. This sequence joins TRBV5-1 and TRBJ2-4; unclear D gene. Between the trimmed V and J ends, which lost 2 bases and 6 bases, there was a span of 12 bases. Germline V lookup: CDR1 SGHRS, CDR2 YFSETQ. The CDR3 length is 14 residues.

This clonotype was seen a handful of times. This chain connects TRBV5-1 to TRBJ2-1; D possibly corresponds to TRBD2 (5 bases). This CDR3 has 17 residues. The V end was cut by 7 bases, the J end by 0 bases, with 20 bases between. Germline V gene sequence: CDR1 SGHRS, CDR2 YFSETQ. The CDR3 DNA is TGCGCCAGCCGCCCCCGCGGGCCCGTAAGCTCCTACAATGAGCAGTTCTTC. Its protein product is CASRPRGPVSSYNEQFF.

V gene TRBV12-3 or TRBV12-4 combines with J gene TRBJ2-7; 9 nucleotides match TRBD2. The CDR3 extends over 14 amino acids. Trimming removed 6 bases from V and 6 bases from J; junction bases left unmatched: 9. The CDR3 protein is CASRKAGGQGEQYF. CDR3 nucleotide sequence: TGTGCCAGCAGGAAGGCGGGGGGGCAAGGCGAGCAGTACTTC.